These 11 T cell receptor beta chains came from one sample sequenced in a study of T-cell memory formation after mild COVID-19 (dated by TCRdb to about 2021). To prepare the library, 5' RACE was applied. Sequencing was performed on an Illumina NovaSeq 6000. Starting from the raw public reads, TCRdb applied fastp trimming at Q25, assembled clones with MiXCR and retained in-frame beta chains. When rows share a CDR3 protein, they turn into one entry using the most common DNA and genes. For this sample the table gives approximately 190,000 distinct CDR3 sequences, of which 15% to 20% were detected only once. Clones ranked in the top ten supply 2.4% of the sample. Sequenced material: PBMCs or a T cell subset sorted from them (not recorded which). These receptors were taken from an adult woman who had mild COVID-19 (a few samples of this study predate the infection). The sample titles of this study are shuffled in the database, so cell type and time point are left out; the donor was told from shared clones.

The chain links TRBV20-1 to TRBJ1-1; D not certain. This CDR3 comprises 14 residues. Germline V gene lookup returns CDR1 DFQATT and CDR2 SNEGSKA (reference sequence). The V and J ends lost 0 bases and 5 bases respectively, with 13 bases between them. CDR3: CSARDYSAPTEAFF. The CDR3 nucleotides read TGCAGTGCTAGAGATTACAGCGCGCCTACTGAAGCTTTCTTT.

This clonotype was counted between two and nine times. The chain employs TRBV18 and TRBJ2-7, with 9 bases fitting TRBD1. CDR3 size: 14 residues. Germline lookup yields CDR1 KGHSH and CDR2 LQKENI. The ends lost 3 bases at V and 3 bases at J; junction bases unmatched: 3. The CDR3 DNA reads TGTGCCAGCTCACCGGCGGGACAGGGCTACGAGCAGTACTTC. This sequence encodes CASSPAGQGYEQYF.

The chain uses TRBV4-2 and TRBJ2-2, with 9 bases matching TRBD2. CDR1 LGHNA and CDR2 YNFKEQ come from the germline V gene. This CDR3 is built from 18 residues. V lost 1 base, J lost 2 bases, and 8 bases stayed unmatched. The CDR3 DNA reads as TGTGCCAGCAGCCAAGTGCGCGGGAGGGCCCTCAACACCGGGGAGCTGTTTTTT. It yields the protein CASSQVRGRALNTGELFF.

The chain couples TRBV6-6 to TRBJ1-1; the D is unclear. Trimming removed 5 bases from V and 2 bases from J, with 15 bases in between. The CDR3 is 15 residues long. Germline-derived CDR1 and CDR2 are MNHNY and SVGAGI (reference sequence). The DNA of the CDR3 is TGTGCCAGCAGTGACAACGGGCGGAGAAACACTGAAGCTTTCTTT. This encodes CASSDNGRRNTEAFF.

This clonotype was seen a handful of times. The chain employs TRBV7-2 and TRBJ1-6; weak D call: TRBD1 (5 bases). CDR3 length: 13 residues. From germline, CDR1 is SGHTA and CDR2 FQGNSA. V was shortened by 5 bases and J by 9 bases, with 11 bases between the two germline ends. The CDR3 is CASSRDRLSPLHF. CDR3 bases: TGTGCCAGCAGCCGGGACCGGCTTTCACCCCTCCACTTT.

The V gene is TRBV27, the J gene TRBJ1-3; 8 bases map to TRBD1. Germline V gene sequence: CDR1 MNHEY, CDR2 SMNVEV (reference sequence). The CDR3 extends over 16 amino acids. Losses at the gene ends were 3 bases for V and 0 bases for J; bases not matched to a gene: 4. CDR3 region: CASSFRGQFSGNTIYF. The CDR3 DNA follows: TGTGCCAGCAGTTTCAGGGGGCAGTTCTCTGGAAACACCATATATTTT.

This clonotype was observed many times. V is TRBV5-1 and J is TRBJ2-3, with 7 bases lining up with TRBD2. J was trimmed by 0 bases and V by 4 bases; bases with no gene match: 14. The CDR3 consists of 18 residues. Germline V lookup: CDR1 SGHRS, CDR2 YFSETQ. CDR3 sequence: CASSPSRGAGYSTDTQYF. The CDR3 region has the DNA TGCGCCAGCAGCCCCAGCCGGGGAGCGGGATATAGCACAGATACGCAGTATTTT.

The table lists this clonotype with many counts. This CDR3 is CASSYLGGYEQYF. The CDR3 bases are TGTGCCAGCAGTTACCTAGGGGGCTACGAGCAGTACTTC. The chain is built from TRBV6-6 and TRBJ2-7, with D perhaps TRBD1 (6 bases). Germline V gene data show CDR1 as MNHNY and CDR2 as SVGAGI (reference sequence). The CDR3 extends over 13 amino acids. The ends were cut back, 2 bases at V and 3 bases at J, with 8 bases in the middle.

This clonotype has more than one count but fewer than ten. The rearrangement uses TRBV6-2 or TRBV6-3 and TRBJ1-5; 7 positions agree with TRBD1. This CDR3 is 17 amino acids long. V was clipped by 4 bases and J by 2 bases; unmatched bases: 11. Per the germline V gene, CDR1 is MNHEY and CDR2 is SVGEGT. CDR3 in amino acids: CASSFMDRPDRNQPQHF. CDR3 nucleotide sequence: TGTGCCAGCAGTTTTATGGACAGGCCGGATCGCAATCAGCCCCAGCATTTT.

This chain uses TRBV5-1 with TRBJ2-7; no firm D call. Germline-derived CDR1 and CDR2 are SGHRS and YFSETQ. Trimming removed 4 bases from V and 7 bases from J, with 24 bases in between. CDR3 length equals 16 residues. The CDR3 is CASSPAIGRSYEEQYF. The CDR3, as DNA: TGCGCCAGCAGCCCCGCGATTGGGCGGTCCTACGAAGAGCAGTACTTC.

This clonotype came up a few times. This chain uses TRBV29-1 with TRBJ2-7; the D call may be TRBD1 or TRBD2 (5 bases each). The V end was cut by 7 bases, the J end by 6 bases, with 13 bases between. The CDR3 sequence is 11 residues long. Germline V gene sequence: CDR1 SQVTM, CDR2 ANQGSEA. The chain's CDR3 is CSGGGGPEQYF. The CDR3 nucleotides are TGCAGCGGTGGGGGTGGACCCGAGCAGTACTTC.